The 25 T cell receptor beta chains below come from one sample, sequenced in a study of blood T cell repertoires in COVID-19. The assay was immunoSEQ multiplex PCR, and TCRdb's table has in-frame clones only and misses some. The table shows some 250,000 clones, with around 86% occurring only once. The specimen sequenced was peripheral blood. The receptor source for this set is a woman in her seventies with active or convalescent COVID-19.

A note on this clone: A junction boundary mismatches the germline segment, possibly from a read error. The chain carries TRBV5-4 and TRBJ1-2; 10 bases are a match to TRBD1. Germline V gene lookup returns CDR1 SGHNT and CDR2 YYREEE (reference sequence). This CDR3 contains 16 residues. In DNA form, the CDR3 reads TGTGCCAGTAGCTGGGCCACTTCGGGGACAGGGGATGGCTACACCTTC. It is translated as CASSWATSGTGDGYTF.

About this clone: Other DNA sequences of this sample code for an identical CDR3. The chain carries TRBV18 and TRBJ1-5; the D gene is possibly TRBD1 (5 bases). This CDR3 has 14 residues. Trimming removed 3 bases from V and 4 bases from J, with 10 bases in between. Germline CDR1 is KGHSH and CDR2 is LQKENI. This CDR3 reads CASSPGQGNQPQHF. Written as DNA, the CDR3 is TGTGCCAGCTCACCCGGACAAGGTAATCAGCCCCAGCATTTT.

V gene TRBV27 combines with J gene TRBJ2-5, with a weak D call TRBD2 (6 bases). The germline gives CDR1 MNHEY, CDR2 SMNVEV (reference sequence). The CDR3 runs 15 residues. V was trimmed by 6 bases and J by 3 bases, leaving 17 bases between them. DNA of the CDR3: TGTGCCAGCAGCCCCACCGGGAGACGCGAAGAGACCCAGTACTTC. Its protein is CASSPTGRREETQYF.

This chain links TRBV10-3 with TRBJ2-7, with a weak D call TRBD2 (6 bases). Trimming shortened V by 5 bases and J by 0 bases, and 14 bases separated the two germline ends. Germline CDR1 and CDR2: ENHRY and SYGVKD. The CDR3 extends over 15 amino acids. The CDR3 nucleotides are TGTGCCATCAGTACCGGGACTGGGAGCTCCTACGAGCAGTACTTC. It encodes CAISTGTGSSYEQYF.

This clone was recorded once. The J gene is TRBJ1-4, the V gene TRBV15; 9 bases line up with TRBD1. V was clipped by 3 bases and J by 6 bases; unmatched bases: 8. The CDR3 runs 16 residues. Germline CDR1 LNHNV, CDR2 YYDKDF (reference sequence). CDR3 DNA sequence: TGTGCCACCAGCAGTGACTGGGGACAGGGATATGAAAAACTGTTTTTT. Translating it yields CATSSDWGQGYEKLFF.

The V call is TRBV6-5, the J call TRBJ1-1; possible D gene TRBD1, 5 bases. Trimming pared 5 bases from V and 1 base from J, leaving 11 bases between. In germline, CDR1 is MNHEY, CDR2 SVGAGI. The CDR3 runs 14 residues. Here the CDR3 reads CASSLTGKNTEAFF. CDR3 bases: TGTGCCAGCAGTCTAACAGGAAAGAACACTGAAGCTTTCTTT.

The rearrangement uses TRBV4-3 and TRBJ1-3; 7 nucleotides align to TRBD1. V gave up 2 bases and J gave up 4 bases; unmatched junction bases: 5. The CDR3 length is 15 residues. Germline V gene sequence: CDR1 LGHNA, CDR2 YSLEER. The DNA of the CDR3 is TGCGCCAGCAGCCAAAGTACAGGGGTCGGAAACACCATATATTTT. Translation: CASSQSTGVGNTIYF.

The CDR3 loop is CASRRDYEQYF. The CDR3 DNA reads TGTGCCAGCAGACGGGACTACGAGCAGTACTTC. The J gene is TRBJ2-7, the V gene TRBV5-6; possibly TRBD2 for D (5 bases). There are 11 residues in the CDR3. V lost 5 bases and J 3 bases, leaving 6 bases between the germline ends. Germline loops: CDR1 SGHDT, CDR2 YYEEEE.

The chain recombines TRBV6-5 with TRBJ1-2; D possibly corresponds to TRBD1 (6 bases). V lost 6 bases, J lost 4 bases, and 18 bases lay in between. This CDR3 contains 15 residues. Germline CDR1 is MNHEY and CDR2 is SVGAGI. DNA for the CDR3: TGTGCCAGCAGAAATAAGGGGGTTTCCTTCTATGGCTACACCTTC. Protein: CASRNKGVSFYGYTF.

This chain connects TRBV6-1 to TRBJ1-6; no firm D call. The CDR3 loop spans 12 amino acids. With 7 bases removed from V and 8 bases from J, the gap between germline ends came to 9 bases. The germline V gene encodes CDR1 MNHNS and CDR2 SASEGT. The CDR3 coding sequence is TGTGCCAGCACCTTTGGAGATTCACCCCTCCACTTT. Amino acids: CASTFGDSPLHF.

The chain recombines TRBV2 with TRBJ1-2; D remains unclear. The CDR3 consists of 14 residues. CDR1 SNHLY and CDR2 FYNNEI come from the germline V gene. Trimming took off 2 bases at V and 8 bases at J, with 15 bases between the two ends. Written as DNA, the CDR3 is TGTGCCAGCAGTGAATCGGAGCTCGGTGAGGGCTACACCTTC. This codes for CASSESELGEGYTF.

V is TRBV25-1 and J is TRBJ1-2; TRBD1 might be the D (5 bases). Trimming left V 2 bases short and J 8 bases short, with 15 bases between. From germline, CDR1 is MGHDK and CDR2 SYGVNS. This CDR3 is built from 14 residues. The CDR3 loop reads CASSERGNAGGYTF. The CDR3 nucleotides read TGTGCCAGCAGTGAAAGGGGCAACGCAGGAGGCTACACCTTC.

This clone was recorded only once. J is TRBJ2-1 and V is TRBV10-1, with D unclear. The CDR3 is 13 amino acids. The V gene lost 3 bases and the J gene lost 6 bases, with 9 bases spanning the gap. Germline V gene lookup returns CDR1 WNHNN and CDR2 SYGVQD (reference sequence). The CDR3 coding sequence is TGCGCCAGCAGTGATCAGGTACCCAATGAGCAGTTCTTC. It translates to CASSDQVPNEQFF.

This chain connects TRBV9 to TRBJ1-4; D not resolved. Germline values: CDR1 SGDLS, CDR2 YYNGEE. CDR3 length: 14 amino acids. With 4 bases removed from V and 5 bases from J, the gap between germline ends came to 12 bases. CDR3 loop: CASSRGGSNEKLFF. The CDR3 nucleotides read TGTGCCAGCAGCCGAGGAGGGTCGAATGAAAAACTGTTTTTT.

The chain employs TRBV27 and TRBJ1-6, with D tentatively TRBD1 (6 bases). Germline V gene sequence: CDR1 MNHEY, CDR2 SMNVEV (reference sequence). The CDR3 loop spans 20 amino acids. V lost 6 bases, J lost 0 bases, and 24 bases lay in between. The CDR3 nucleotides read TGTGCCAGCAGCCTAAGGGAACCGACAGGAAGAAGCTCCTATAATTCACCCCTCCACTTT. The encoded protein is CASSLREPTGRSSYNSPLHF.

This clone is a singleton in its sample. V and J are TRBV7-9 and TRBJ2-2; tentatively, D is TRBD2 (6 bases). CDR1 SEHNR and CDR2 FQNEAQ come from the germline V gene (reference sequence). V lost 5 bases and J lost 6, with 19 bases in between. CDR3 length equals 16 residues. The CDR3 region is CASSGGAGSTPGELFF. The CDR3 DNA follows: TGTGCCAGCAGCGGCGGGGCGGGGTCAACACCCGGGGAGCTGTTTTTT.

CDR3 nucleotide sequence: TGTGCCAGCAGCTTAGTGGCGCGGAATGAAAAACTGTTTTTT. Protein: CASSLVARNEKLFF. The chain is built from TRBV11-2 and TRBJ1-4; D is ambiguous. This CDR3 region has 14 residues. The germline V gene encodes CDR1 SGHAT and CDR2 FQNNGV. The V and J ends lost 1 base and 5 bases respectively, with 8 bases between them.

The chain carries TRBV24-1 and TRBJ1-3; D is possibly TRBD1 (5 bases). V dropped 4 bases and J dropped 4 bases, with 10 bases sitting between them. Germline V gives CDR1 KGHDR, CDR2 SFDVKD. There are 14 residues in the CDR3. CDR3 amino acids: CATSDPTGGNTIYF. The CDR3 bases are TGTGCCACCAGTGACCCAACAGGAGGAAACACCATATATTTT.

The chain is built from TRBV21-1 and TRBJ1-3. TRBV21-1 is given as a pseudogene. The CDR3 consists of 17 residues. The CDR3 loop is CASSKAASRGGGNTIYF. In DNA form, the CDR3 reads TGTGCCAGCAGCAAAGCTGCTTCCCGGGGAGGTGGAAACACCATATATTTT.

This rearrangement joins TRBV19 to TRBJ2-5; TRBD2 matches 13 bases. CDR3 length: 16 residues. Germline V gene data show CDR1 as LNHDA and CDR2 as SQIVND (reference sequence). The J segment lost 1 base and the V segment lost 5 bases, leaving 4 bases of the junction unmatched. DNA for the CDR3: TGTGCCAGTAGTTCGGGACTAGCGGGGCTCCAAGAGACCCAGTACTTC. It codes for CASSSGLAGLQETQYF.

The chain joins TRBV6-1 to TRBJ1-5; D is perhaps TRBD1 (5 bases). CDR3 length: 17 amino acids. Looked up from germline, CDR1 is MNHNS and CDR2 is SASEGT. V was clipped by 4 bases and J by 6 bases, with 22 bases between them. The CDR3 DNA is TGTGCCAGCAGTGCATCCCCCGTCGGGGGGGGAAGTCAGCCCCAGCATTTT. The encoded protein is CASSASPVGGGSQPQHF.

The CDR3 here is CASSLNVGGGYEQYF. The CDR3 DNA sequence: TGTGCCAGCAGCTTAAACGTGGGTGGGGGGTACGAGCAGTACTTC. J is TRBJ2-7 and V is TRBV7-2; tentative D call: TRBD2 (6 bases). The V end was cut by 2 bases, the J end by 4 bases, with 15 bases between. The CDR3 has 15 residues. Germline CDR1 reads SGHTA; CDR2 reads FQGNSA.

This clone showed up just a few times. CDR3 loop: CATSRETGAHEQYF. The CDR3 bases are TGTGCCACCAGCAGAGAGACAGGGGCCCACGAGCAGTACTTC. The chain links TRBV15 to TRBJ2-7, with TRBD1 matching 8 bases. This CDR3 has 14 amino acids. J was trimmed by 5 bases and V by 0 bases; bases with no gene match: 3. Germline-derived CDR1 and CDR2 are LNHNV and YYDKDF (reference sequence).

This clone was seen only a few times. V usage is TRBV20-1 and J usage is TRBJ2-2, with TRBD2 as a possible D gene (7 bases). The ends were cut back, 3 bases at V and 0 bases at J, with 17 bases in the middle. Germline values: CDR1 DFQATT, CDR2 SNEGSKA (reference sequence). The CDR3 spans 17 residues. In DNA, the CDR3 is TGCAGTGCTAGTCTACAGGGAGGGCCCCCGAACACCGGGGAGCTGTTTTTT. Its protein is CSASLQGGPPNTGELFF.

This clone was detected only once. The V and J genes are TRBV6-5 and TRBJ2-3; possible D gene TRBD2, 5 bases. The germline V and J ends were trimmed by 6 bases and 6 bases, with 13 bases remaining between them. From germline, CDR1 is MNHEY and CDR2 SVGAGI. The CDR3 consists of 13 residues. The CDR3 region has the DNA TGTGCCAGCAGGACGGGGAATACCGATACGCAGTATTTT. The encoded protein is CASRTGNTDTQYF.